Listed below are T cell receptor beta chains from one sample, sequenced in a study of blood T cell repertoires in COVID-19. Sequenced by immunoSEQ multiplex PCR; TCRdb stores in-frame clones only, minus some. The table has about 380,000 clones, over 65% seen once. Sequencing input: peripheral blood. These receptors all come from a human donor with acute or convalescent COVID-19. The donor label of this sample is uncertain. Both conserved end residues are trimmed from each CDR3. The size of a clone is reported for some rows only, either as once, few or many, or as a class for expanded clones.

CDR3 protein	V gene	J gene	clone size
ASSRDNEQF	TRBV7-9	TRBJ2-1	-
ASTTSYEQY	TRBV28	TRBJ2-7	-
ASSLGQGRSYEQY	TRBV5-4	TRBJ2-7	-
ASRKDSLSGNTIY	TRBV2	TRBJ1-3	-
ASSPRDYQETQY	TRBV3-1/TRBV3-2	TRBJ2-5	-
ASSLDREQGARTGQY	TRBV7-8	TRBJ2-3	-
ASSSEGQGYNSPLH	TRBV28	TRBJ1-6	-
ASSIGPNTEAF	TRBV19	TRBJ1-1	-
ASSTGTGGLNTEAF	TRBV18	TRBJ1-1	-
ATGVDRGNYGYT	TRBV15	TRBJ1-2	-
ASSRTGTAF	TRBV2	TRBJ1-1	-
SARDRGRTYGYT	TRBV29-1	TRBJ1-2	-
ASSHGTSPNEQF	TRBV3-1/TRBV3-2	TRBJ2-1	-
ASSQDYGTGGNEQF	TRBV14	TRBJ2-1	-
ASSAHTSGTEAF	TRBV11-2	TRBJ1-1	-
ASSPLMNTEAF	TRBV27	TRBJ1-1	-
ASKNGYNTDTQY	TRBV2	TRBJ2-3	-
ASSSSGTVNTEAF	TRBV5-4	TRBJ1-1	-
SAHRTGELF	TRBV20-1	TRBJ2-2	-
SASGGSYTDTQY	TRBV20-1	TRBJ2-3	-
ASGYGQGSRGYT	TRBV28	TRBJ1-2	once
ASSVRDRGTYGYT	TRBV5-1	TRBJ1-2	-
ASSFGTGASEKLF	TRBV5-8	TRBJ1-4	many
ASSSHRVSQF	TRBV7-9	TRBJ2-1	-
ASSTWTGAQY	TRBV19	TRBJ2-3	-
ASSLALGTVNNEQF	TRBV4-2	TRBJ2-1	-
ASSRTGQQANYGYT	TRBV27	TRBJ1-2	-